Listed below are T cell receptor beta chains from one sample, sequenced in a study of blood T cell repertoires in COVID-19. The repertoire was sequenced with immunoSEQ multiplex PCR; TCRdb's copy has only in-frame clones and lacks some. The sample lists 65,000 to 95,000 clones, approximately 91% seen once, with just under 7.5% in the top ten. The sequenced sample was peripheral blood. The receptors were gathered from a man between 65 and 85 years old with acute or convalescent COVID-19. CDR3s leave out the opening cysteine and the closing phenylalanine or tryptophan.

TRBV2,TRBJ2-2,ASSDRVYGGELF
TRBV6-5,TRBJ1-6,ASRRGLWNSPLH
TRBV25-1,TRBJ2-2,ASSGQGYTGELF
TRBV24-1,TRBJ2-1,ATSDHTGTGSYNEQF
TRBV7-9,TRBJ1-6,ASSLVQYNSPLH
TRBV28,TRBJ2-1,ASNGPSLGENEQF
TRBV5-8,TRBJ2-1,ASSPGLIYNEQF
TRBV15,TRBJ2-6,ATRDLGGANVLT
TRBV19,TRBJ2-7,ASSRRTGVSYEQY
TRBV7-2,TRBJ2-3,ASSLGRGGAHTDTQY
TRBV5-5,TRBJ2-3,ASSLVGSGGLGDTQY
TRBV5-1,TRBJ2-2,ASSLGHPNTGELF
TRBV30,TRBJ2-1,AWSARDEQF
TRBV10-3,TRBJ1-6,AISERSSSYNSPLH
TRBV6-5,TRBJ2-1,ASSRGWLREDEQF
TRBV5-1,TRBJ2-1,ASSFRTGGYEQF
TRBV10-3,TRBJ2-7,AISDTWQGVYEQY